This entry features one T cell receptor beta chain sequence. Clones were sequenced by immunoSEQ multiplex PCR, and TCRdb holds only the in-frame ones, with some missing. Of approximately 79,000 clones in the sample, 80% to 95% were seen once. This CDR3 comprises 16 residues. Losses at the gene ends were 0 bases for V and 4 bases for J; bases not matched to a gene: 5. Germline CDR1 is SGHAT and CDR2 is FQDESV (reference sequence). This sample stems from a study of T cell changes during pregnancy in multiple sclerosis. Sequencing used peripheral blood, obtained in the second trimester of pregnancy. V usage is TRBV11-1 and J usage is TRBJ2-2, with 7 bases that match TRBD2. This receptor was identified in a female donor in good health, enrolled as a control in a pregnancy study. The chain's CDR3 is CASSLAIWEGTGELFF. CDR3 DNA sequence: TGTGCCAGCAGCTTAGCCATATGGGAGGGCACCGGGGAGCTGTTTTTT.